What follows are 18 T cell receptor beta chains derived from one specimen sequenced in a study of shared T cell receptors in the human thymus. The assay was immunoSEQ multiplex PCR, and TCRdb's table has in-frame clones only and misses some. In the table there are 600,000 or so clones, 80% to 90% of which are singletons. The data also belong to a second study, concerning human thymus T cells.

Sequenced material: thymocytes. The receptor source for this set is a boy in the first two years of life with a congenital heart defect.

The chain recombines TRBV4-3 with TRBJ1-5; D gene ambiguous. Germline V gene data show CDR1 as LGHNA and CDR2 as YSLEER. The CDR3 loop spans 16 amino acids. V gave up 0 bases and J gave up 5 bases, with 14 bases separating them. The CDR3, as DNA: TGCGCCAGCAGCCAAGATAGTAACAGATCCTATCAGCCCCAGCATTTT. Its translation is CASSQDSNRSYQPQHF.

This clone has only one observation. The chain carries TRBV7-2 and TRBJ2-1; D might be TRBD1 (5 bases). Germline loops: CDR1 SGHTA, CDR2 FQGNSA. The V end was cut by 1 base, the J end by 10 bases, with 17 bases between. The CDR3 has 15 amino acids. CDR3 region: CASSLGLTGAREQFF. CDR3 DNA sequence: TGTGCCAGCAGCTTAGGGCTCACAGGAGCCCGAGAGCAGTTCTTC.

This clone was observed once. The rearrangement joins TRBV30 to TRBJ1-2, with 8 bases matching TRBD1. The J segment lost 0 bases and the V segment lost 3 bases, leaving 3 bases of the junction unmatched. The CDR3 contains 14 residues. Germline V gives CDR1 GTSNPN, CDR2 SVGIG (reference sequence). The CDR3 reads CAWRGTGANYGYTF. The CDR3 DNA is TGTGCCTGGAGGGGGACAGGAGCTAACTATGGCTACACCTTC.

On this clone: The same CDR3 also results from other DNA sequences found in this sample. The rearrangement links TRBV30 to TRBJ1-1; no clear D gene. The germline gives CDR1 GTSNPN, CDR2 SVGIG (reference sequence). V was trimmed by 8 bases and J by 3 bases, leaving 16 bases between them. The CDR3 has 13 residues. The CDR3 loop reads CAPGPREYTEAFF. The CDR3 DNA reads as TGTGCCCCTGGGCCGAGAGAGTACACTGAAGCTTTCTTT.

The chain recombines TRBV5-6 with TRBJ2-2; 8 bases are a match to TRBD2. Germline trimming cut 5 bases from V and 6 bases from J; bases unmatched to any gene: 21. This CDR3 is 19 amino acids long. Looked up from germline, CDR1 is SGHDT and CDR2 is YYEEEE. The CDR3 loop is CASSLRGAGASFLAGELFF. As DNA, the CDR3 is TGTGCCAGCAGTCTACGTGGAGCGGGAGCGAGTTTTTTAGCCGGGGAGCTGTTTTTT.

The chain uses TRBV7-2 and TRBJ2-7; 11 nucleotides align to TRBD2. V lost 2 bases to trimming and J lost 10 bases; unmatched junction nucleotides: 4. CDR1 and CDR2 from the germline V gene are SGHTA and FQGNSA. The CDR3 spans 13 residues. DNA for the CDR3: TGTGCCAGCAGCTTAAGACTAGCGGGATTACAGTACTTC. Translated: CASSLRLAGLQYF.

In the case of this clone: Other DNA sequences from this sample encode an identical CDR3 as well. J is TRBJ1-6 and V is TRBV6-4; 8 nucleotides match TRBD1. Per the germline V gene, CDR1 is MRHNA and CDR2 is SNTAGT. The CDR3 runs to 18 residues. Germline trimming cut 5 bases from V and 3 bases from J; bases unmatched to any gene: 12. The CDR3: CASSQKDRVKYYNSPLHF. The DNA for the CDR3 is TGTGCCAGCAGTCAAAAGGACAGGGTGAAATACTATAATTCACCCCTCCACTTT.

The CDR3 coding sequence is TGTGCCAGCAGCAGCCGGGACAGGCAAGAGACCCAGTACTTC. Translation: CASSSRDRQETQYF. The V gene is TRBV7-2, the J gene TRBJ2-5; 8 bases map to TRBD1. The CDR3 extends over 14 amino acids. The germline V gene encodes CDR1 SGHTA and CDR2 FQGNSA. Trimming took 5 bases from V and 2 from J; bases not matched to a gene: 4.

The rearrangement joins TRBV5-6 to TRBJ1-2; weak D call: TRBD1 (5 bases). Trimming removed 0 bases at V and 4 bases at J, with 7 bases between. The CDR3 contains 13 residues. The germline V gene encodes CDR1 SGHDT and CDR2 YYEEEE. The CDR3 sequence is CASSLGQFYGYTF. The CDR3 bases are TGTGCCAGCAGCTTGGGACAGTTCTATGGCTACACCTTC. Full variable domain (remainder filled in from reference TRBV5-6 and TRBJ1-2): DAGVTQSPTHLIKTRGQQVTLRCSPKSGHDTVSWYQQALGQGPQFIFQYYEEEERQRGNFPDRFSGHQFPNYSSELNVNALLLGDSALYLCASSLGQFYGYTFGSGTRLTVV.

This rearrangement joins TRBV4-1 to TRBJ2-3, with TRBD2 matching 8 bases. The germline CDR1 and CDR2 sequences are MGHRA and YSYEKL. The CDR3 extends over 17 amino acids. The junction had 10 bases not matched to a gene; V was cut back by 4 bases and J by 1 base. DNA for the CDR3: TGCGCCAGCAGCCTGACCCTTGAGACTAGCGGCACAGATACGCAGTATTTT. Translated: CASSLTLETSGTDTQYF.

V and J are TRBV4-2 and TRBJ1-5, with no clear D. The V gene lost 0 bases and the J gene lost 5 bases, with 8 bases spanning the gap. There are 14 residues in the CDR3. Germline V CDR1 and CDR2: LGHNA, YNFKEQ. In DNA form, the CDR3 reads TGTGCCAGCAGCCAAGATGAGGGCGATCAGCCCCAGCATTTT. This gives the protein CASSQDEGDQPQHF.

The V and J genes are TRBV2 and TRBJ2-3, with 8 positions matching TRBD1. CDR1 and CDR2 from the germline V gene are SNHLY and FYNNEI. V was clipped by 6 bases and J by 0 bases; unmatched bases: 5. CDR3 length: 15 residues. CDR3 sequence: CASRGQGASTDTQYF. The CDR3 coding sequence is TGTGCCAGCAGAGGACAGGGTGCTAGCACAGATACGCAGTATTTT. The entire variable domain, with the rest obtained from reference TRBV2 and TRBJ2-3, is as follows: EPEVTQTPSHQVTQMGQEVILRCVPISNHLYFYWYRQILGQKVEFLVSFYNNEISEKSEIFDDQFSVERPDGSNFTLKIRSTKLEDSAMYFCASRGQGASTDTQYFGPGTRLTVL.

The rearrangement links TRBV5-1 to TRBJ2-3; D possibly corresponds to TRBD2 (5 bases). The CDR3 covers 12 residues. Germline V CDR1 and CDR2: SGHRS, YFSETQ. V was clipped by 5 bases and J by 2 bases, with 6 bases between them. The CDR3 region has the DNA TGCGCCAGCAGGGACTCCACAGATACGCAGTATTTT. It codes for CASRDSTDTQYF.

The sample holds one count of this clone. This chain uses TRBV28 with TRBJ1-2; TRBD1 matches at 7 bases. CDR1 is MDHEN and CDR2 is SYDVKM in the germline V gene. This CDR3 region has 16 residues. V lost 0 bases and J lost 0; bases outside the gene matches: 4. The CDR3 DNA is TGTGCCAGCAGTTTATGCCGGGACAGCCCTAACTATGGCTACACCTTC. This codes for CASSLCRDSPNYGYTF.

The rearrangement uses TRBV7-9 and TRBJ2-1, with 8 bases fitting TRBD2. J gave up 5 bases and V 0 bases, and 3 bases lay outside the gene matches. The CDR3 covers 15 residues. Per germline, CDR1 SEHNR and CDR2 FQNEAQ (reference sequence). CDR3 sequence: CASSLASGENNEQFF. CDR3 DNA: TGTGCCAGCAGCTTAGCTAGCGGGGAAAACAATGAGCAGTTCTTC. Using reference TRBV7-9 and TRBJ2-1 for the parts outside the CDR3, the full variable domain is DTGVSQNPRHKITKRGQNVTFRCDPISEHNRLYWYRQTLGQGPEFLTYFQNEAQLEKSRLLSDRFSAERPKGSFSTLEIQRTEQGDSAMYLCASSLASGENNEQFFGPGTRLTVL.

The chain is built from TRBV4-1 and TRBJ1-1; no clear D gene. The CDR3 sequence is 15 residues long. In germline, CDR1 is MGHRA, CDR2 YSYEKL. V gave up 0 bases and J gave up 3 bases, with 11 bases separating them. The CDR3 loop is CASSQDSGVDTEAFF. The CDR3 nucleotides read TGCGCCAGCAGCCAAGATTCCGGGGTGGACACTGAAGCTTTCTTT.

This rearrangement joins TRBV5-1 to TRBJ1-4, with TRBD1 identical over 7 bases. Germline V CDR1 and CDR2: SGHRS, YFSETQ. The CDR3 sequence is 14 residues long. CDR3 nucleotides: TGCGCGAGCCGGTCGGGGACAGAGGATGAAAAACTGTTTTTT. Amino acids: CASRSGTEDEKLFF.

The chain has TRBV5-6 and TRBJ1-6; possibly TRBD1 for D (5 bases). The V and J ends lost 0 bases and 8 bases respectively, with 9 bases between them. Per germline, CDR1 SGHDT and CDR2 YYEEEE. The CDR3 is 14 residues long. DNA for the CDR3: TGTGCCAGCAGCTTGGCAGGGAAGGATTCACCCCTCCACTTT. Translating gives CASSLAGKDSPLHF. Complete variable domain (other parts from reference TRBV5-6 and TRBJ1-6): DAGVTQSPTHLIKTRGQQVTLRCSPKSGHDTVSWYQQALGQGPQFIFQYYEEEERQRGNFPDRFSGHQFPNYSSELNVNALLLGDSALYLCASSLAGKDSPLHFGNGTRLTVT.